This TCR beta chain derives from a study of response to subunit inactivated influenza vaccine. CDR1 is SGHRS and CDR2 is YFSETQ in the germline V gene. With 7 bases clipped from V and 3 bases from J, the junction kept 7 bases outside the gene matches. The length of the CDR3 is 13 residues. TCRdb recomputed calls from the RT-PCR reads with MiXCR, one row per CDR3 protein. The data hold under 550,000 distinct CDR3 sequences, with approximately 6.9% observed a single time. General observations from the study: Seasonal influenza vaccination, on each occasion, was suggested by the authors to recruit few new T cells.

This clonotype was observed many times. Its target is not known. The sample consisted of PBMCs from blood, taken less than 30 months after vaccination. V and J are TRBV5-1 and TRBJ2-7, with 7 bases identical to TRBD2. This TCR derives from a man aged 45-69 years who received an inactivated influenza vaccine. CDR3 DNA: TGCGCCAGCGGCGGGAGCGAAGGCTACGAGCAGTACTTC. Translating gives CASGGSEGYEQYF.